This T cell receptor (beta chain) was documented in a study of blood T cells in healthy people across ages. The study, taken as a whole, reports: TCR beta diversity tracked closely with naive T cell percentage.

CDR1 and CDR2 (germline): SGHNT, YYREEE (reference sequence). The V and J ends lost 3 bases and 4 bases respectively, with 32 bases between them. The CDR3 loop spans 20 amino acids. Total RNA extraction produced at least 6 micrograms (per sample) for the study. A note on this clonotype: Its antigen is unknown.

Next came a second PCR, run for about 7 to 12 cycles, which used a sample-barcoded 5' primer along with a J-beta primer mix. TCRdb re-called the 5' RACE reads with MiXCR, one entry per CDR3 protein. Of around 940,000 distinct CDR3 sequences in the sample, just over 50% were seen once. V and J are TRBV5-4 and TRBJ2-7; D remains unclear. This TCR derives from a woman aged 55-70 years in good health. The sample taken for sequencing was blood. The chain's CDR3 is CASSSSSGPFKILSTYEQYF. DNA of the CDR3: TGTGCCAGCAGCTCAAGTTCTGGTCCTTTCAAAATTTTATCGACGTACGAGCAGTACTTC.